The 20 T cell receptor beta chains presented below share a single source sample, sequenced in a study of T cells in Graves' hyperthyroidism and ophthalmopathy. TCR beta CDR3 regions were amplified from RNA transcripts. A set of HTBI primers served as the primers for a first-round RT-PCR of the TCR CDR3. MiXCR, applied by TCRdb to the multiplex PCR reads, yields one record per CDR3 protein. The sample has some 360,000 distinct CDR3 sequences, more than 11% seen once. The specimen was blood. The source is a woman aged 60-75 years with Graves' hyperthyroidism.

Many counts were recorded for this clonotype. The rearrangement links TRBV5-1 to TRBJ2-3; D unclear. CDR3 size: 15 residues. Germline V gene lookup returns CDR1 SGHRS and CDR2 YFSETQ. V was clipped by 4 bases and J by 0 bases, with 12 bases between them. The CDR3 bases are TGCGCCAGCAGCCCTGGCTTCACTAGCACAGATACGCAGTATTTT. It translates to CASSPGFTSTDTQYF.

The sample holds many counts of this clonotype. The V gene is TRBV3-1, the J gene TRBJ2-5; tentatively, D is TRBD2 (5 bases). The CDR3 is made up of 13 amino acids. Trimming removed 4 bases at V and 3 bases at J, with 9 bases between. Per germline, CDR1 LGHDT and CDR2 YNNKEL (reference sequence). CDR3 sequence: CASSRGREETQYF. The CDR3 nucleotides are TGTGCCAGCAGCCGAGGGAGAGAAGAGACCCAGTACTTC.

This clonotype was seen many times. CDR3 nucleotide sequence: TGCGCCAGCAGCTTTAGGGGACAGGGCGTTCGGAGCTCCTACAATGAGCAGTTCTTC. Amino acids: CASSFRGQGVRSSYNEQFF. The V gene is TRBV5-1, the J gene TRBJ2-1, with TRBD1 identical over 9 bases. This CDR3 is built from 19 residues. The J segment lost 0 bases and the V segment lost 2 bases, leaving 12 bases of the junction unmatched. CDR1 is SGHRS and CDR2 is YFSETQ in the germline V gene.

The sample holds a few counts of this clonotype. V gene TRBV10-3 combines with J gene TRBJ1-5, with 7 positions matching TRBD1. This CDR3 is built from 16 residues. The V gene's germline CDR1 is ENHRY and CDR2 SYGVKD. With 3 bases clipped from V and 4 bases from J, the junction kept 9 bases outside the gene matches. CDR3 amino acids: CAISDGRAGGNQPQHF. As DNA, the CDR3 is TGTGCCATCAGTGACGGGAGGGCAGGGGGGAATCAGCCCCAGCATTTT.

This clonotype has a count of ten or more. The chain joins TRBV12-3 or TRBV12-4 to TRBJ2-5, with a tentative D call TRBD1 (6 bases). The CDR3 has 15 residues. Trimming stripped 2 bases from V and 4 bases from J, with 14 bases between. The CDR3 nucleotides are TGTGCCAGCAGTTTACAGCTGGGGGCGGGAGAGACCCAGTACTTC. Translating gives CASSLQLGAGETQYF.

This clonotype was picked up a small number of times. V usage is TRBV18 and J usage is TRBJ2-7; the D gene is possibly TRBD1 (5 bases). The CDR3 spans 14 residues. The germline V gene has CDR1 KGHSH and CDR2 LQKENI. V lost 2 bases and J 0 bases, leaving 8 bases between the germline ends. The CDR3 region has the DNA TGTGCCAGCTCACCAGACAGTTCCTCCTACGAGCAGTACTTC. It encodes CASSPDSSSYEQYF.

This clonotype was counted between two and nine times. A much larger clone lies a single base off, so this may be a read error. The genes are TRBV12-5 and TRBJ2-1, with D tentatively TRBD1 (6 bases). The CDR3 runs to 14 residues. In germline, CDR1 is LGHNT, CDR2 FRNRAP. In DNA, the CDR3 is TGTGCTAGTGGTTTGGCCACAGGGTACAATGAGCCGTTCTTC. It codes for CASGLATGYNEPFF.

This clonotype was seen ten or more times. The chain carries TRBV2 and TRBJ1-1; a possible D gene is TRBD1 (5 bases). The CDR3 spans 12 residues. Trimming left V 6 bases short and J 2 bases short, with 7 bases between. Germline CDR1 reads SNHLY; CDR2 reads FYNNEI. The CDR3 region has the DNA TGTGCCAGCAGGGGACTAAACACTGAAGCTTTCTTT. Translating gives CASRGLNTEAFF.

This clonotype appeared many times. This chain uses TRBV6-1 with TRBJ1-1, with D unclear. There are 11 residues in the CDR3. Per the germline V gene, CDR1 is MNHNS and CDR2 is SASEGT. Trimming pared 7 bases from V and 1 base from J, leaving 4 bases between. The CDR3 here is CASTKNTEAFF. The CDR3 DNA follows: TGTGCCAGCACCAAGAACACTGAAGCTTTCTTT.

This clonotype occurred many times. The rearrangement joins TRBV4-1 to TRBJ2-3; 10 nucleotides agree with TRBD2. Losses at the gene ends were 8 bases for V and 4 bases for J; bases not matched to a gene: 12. This CDR3 spans 16 amino acids. Germline V gene sequence: CDR1 MGHRA, CDR2 YSYEKL. Written as DNA, the CDR3 is TGCGCCAGCCGATGGACCCTAGCGGGAGCTGCAGATACGCAGTATTTT. This gives the protein CASRWTLAGAADTQYF.

The sample holds many counts of this clonotype. The V call is TRBV2, the J call TRBJ2-5; D ambiguous. Trimming pared 2 bases from V and 4 bases from J, leaving 2 bases between. This CDR3 has 11 amino acids. The germline V gene encodes CDR1 SNHLY and CDR2 FYNNEI. The CDR3 nucleotides are TGTGCCAGCAGTGAAAGAGAGACCCAGTACTTC. It translates to CASSERETQYF.

This clonotype was seen at least ten times. The chain has TRBV20-1 and TRBJ1-4, with D tentatively TRBD1 (5 bases). CDR3 size: 14 residues. Trimming stripped 6 bases from V and 7 bases from J, with 18 bases between. Germline loops: CDR1 DFQATT, CDR2 SNEGSKA (reference sequence). The CDR3 here is CSAQEVAGTEKLFF. The CDR3, as DNA: TGCAGTGCACAGGAGGTCGCGGGGACTGAAAAACTGTTTTTT.

This clonotype was observed a single time. V and J are TRBV10-2 and TRBJ2-7; 9 bases match TRBD1. The germline CDR1 and CDR2 sequences are WSHSY and SAAADI. J gave up 3 bases and V 8 bases, and 5 bases lay outside the gene matches. CDR3 size: 13 residues. The DNA of the CDR3 is TGCGCCAGCTACCGGGACAGGGACTACGAGCAGTACTTC. The encoded protein is CASYRDRDYEQYF.

The chain has TRBV11-2 and TRBJ2-7, with 9 bases matching TRBD2. Germline trimming cut 6 bases from V and 4 bases from J; bases unmatched to any gene: 16. The germline V gene encodes CDR1 SGHAT and CDR2 FQNNGV. CDR3 size: 17 residues. The DNA of the CDR3 is TGTGCCAGCAGTTCAGTCGGGGGGGGACTAGCTTATTACGAGCAGTACTTC. As protein: CASSSVGGGLAYYEQYF. Complete variable domain (other parts from reference TRBV11-2 and TRBJ2-7): EAGVAQSPRYKIIEKRQSVAFWCNPISGHATLYWYQQILGQGPKLLIQFQNNGVVDDSQLPKDRFSAERLKGVDSTLKIQPAKLEDSAVYLCASSSVGGGLAYYEQYFGPGTRLTVT.

In this sample, this clonotype turned up a few times. The rearrangement uses TRBV10-3 and TRBJ2-1, with 10 nucleotides matching TRBD2. CDR3 length: 16 residues. Per the germline V gene, CDR1 is ENHRY and CDR2 is SYGVKD. J was trimmed by 8 bases and V by 0 bases; bases with no gene match: 7. CDR3 amino acids: CAISESGLAGVDEQFF. For the CDR3, the DNA is TGTGCCATCAGTGAGTCGGGCCTAGCGGGAGTTGATGAGCAGTTCTTC.

Notes on this clonotype: Just one base apart from a much larger clone, this may be a read error. The J gene is TRBJ2-1, the V gene TRBV11-1; TRBD2 matches at 7 bases. Germline lookup yields CDR1 SGHAT and CDR2 FQDESV (reference sequence). Trimming cost V 1 base and J 10 bases; bases outside gene matches: 7. This CDR3 is 14 amino acids long. Here the CDR3 DNA reads TGTGCCAGCAGCTTAGTGGGACTACACTACGAGCAGTTCTTC. This encodes CASSLVGLHYEQFF.

This clonotype has ten or more counts. V gene TRBV7-3 combines with J gene TRBJ2-3, with D unresolved. V was cut by 0 bases and J by 5 bases, with 9 bases left in between. The CDR3 sequence is 14 residues long. Germline CDR1 SGHTA, CDR2 FQGTGA. Written as DNA, the CDR3 is TGTGCCAGCAGCTTAACGGGGTCCGGAGATACGCAGTATTTT. Encoded protein: CASSLTGSGDTQYF.

There are a few counts of this clonotype. The chain carries TRBV28 and TRBJ1-3, with D tentatively TRBD1 (5 bases). CDR3 length: 14 amino acids. The germline V gene has CDR1 MDHEN and CDR2 SYDVKM. V gave up 7 bases and J gave up 4 bases, with 14 bases separating them. CDR3 in DNA: TGTGCCAGCATCGGGACCTTTTTCGGAAACACCATATATTTT. This codes for CASIGTFFGNTIYF. Complete variable domain (other parts from reference TRBV28 and TRBJ1-3): DVKVTQSSRYLVKRTGEKVFLECVQDMDHENMFWYRQDPGLGLRLIYFSYDVKMKEKGDIPEGYSVSREKKERFSLILESASTNQTSMYLCASIGTFFGNTIYFGEGSWLTVV.

There are many counts of this clonotype. The chain joins TRBV3-1 to TRBJ2-3; D possibly corresponds to TRBD2 (5 bases). The CDR3 is 13 amino acids. CDR1 and CDR2 (germline): LGHDT, YNNKEL (reference sequence). Trimming cost V 1 base and J 5 bases, with 7 bases left between them. The CDR3 DNA is TGTGCCAGCAGCCAAGGGGAGAAAGATACGCAGTATTTT. Its protein product is CASSQGEKDTQYF.

This clonotype was detected only a few times. V and J are TRBV2 and TRBJ2-1; no reliable D call. Trimming shortened V by 11 bases and J by 6 bases, and 20 bases separated the two germline ends. The CDR3 is made up of 14 amino acids. Germline CDR1 and CDR2: SNHLY and FYNNEI. The CDR3 bases are TGTGCCCTCTCTAAGGATGGGTCTAGCAATGAGCAGTTCTTC. This gives the protein CALSKDGSSNEQFF. The variable domain in full, completed from reference TRBV2 and TRBJ2-1, reads EPEVTQTPSHQVTQMGQEVILRCVPISNHLYFYWYRQILGQKVEFLVSFYNNEISEKSEIFDDQFSVERPDGSNFTLKIRSTKLEDSAMYFCALSKDGSSNEQFFGPGTRLTVL.